Listed here are 31 T cell receptor beta chains from one sample, sequenced in a study of blood T cells in healthy people across ages. Using a J-beta primer mix together with a sample-barcoded 5' primer, a second PCR was run for roughly 6 to 12 cycles. TCRdb re-analysed the 5' RACE reads in MiXCR, keeping a single row per CDR3 protein. Altogether approximately 900,000 distinct CDR3 sequences are present, about 44% being singletons, with the ten largest covering around an eighth. The sample consisted of blood. The origin of the receptors is a man aged 30 to 45 in good health.

Ten or more counts support this clonotype. The V gene is TRBV29-1, the J gene TRBJ2-5; D remains unclear. The CDR3 runs to 10 residues. CDR1 and CDR2 from the germline V gene are SQVTM and ANQGSEA. V lost 3 bases and J lost 5, with 4 bases in between. The DNA for the CDR3 is TGCAGCGTTGAGGGGGAGACCCAGTACTTC. Amino acid sequence: CSVEGETQYF.

The chain employs TRBV20-1 and TRBJ2-1, with TRBD1 as a possible D gene (7 bases). This CDR3 has 19 residues. Germline lookup yields CDR1 DFQATT and CDR2 SNEGSKA (reference sequence). V shed 5 bases and J shed 3 bases, with 29 bases lying between them. DNA of the CDR3: TGCAGTGCTCCTCCCCACGGGGGAGAGGTTCAGGGGGTCTACAATGAGCAGTTCTTC. As protein: CSAPPHGGEVQGVYNEQFF.

The chain uses TRBV28 and TRBJ2-7; TRBD1 matches at 8 bases. Trimming took 5 bases from V and 2 from J; bases not matched to a gene: 8. CDR3 length: 15 residues. Germline V gene sequence: CDR1 MDHEN, CDR2 SYDVKM. The CDR3 DNA is TGTGCCAGCAGTGGCTTTCGACAGGGGACCTACGAGCAGTACTTC. This sequence encodes CASSGFRQGTYEQYF.

There are a few counts of this clonotype. This chain connects TRBV5-1 to TRBJ2-2; TRBD1 matches 8 bases. Trimming took 4 bases from V and 1 from J; bases not matched to a gene: 6. There are 16 residues in the CDR3. CDR1 is SGHRS, CDR2 YFSETQ, per germline. The CDR3 DNA is TGCGCCAGCAGCCCAGACGGACAGGGGAACACCGGGGAGCTGTTTTTT. As protein: CASSPDGQGNTGELFF.

The chain recombines TRBV21-1 with TRBJ2-7; TRBD1 is the table's D call and was not checked against the DNA. TRBV21-1 is tagged as a pseudogene. This CDR3 region has 17 residues. The CDR3 sequence: CASSPSPQAGVDYEQYF. CDR3 DNA sequence: TGTGCCAGCAGCCCGTCGCCCCAAGCGGGGGTTGACTACGAGCAGTACTTT.

V is TRBV20-1 and J is TRBJ2-5; 9 nucleotides match TRBD1. The CDR3 extends over 13 amino acids. In germline, CDR1 is DFQATT, CDR2 SNEGSKA (reference sequence). The ends lost 5 bases at V and 5 bases at J; junction bases unmatched: 6. The CDR3 region is CSALGQGVETQYF. The CDR3, as DNA: TGCAGTGCTTTGGGACAGGGAGTGGAGACCCAGTACTTC.

The chain links TRBV6-1 to TRBJ1-3; weak D call: TRBD1 (6 bases). The V end was cut by 4 bases, the J end by 4 bases, with 11 bases between. This CDR3 spans 14 amino acids. From germline, CDR1 is MNHNS and CDR2 SASEGT. DNA for the CDR3: TGTGCCAGCAGTGGACTCGGGGGCGGAAACACCATATATTTT. Protein product: CASSGLGGGNTIYF.

V usage is TRBV7-2 and J usage is TRBJ1-1, with 7 bases that match TRBD1. V gave up 5 bases and J gave up 9 bases; unmatched junction bases: 15. Germline V gives CDR1 SGHTA, CDR2 FQGNSA. The CDR3 is 15 amino acids. This chain's CDR3 is CASSARQGGGLQAFF. In DNA form, the CDR3 reads TGTGCCAGCAGCGCAAGACAGGGTGGGGGGTTGCAAGCTTTCTTT.

Here the CDR3 reads CASSELAGGITEAFF. CDR3 DNA: TGTGCCAGCAGTGAATTGGCAGGGGGTATCACTGAAGCTTTCTTT. This chain connects TRBV6-1 to TRBJ1-1, with 7 bases matching TRBD1. V lost 2 bases and J lost 4; bases outside the gene matches: 7. The CDR3 loop spans 15 amino acids. In germline, CDR1 is MNHNS, CDR2 SASEGT.

A word on this clonotype: The junction differs from germline at one of its ends, possibly a read error. The genes are TRBV28 and TRBJ2-4; D not resolved. This CDR3 has 13 residues. CDR1 and CDR2 from the germline V gene are MDHEN and SYDVKM. CDR3 sequence reads: CACSLPGVNIQYF. CDR3 coding DNA: TGTGCCTGCAGTTTGCCTGGGGTAAACATTCAGTACTTC.

The CDR3 reads CSAIRGSVNTEAFF. The DNA of the CDR3 is TGCAGTGCTATCCGGGGCAGTGTGAACACTGAAGCTTTCTTT. V gene TRBV20-1 combines with J gene TRBJ1-1; TRBD1 is a possible D gene (5 bases). The CDR3 consists of 14 residues. V was clipped by 4 bases and J by 0 bases, with 12 bases between them. The germline V gene encodes CDR1 DFQATT and CDR2 SNEGSKA (reference sequence).

This clonotype was seen more than once but under ten times. The CDR3 DNA is TGCAGTGCTAGTCTCCTAATGGGCAGGGGTGCGGACATTCAGTACTTC. Translating gives CSASLLMGRGADIQYF. This chain joins TRBV20-1 and TRBJ2-7; a possible D gene is TRBD1 (6 bases). The J call may be in error: the DNA end matches TRBJ2-4 better. Germline CDR1 and CDR2: DFQATT and SNEGSKA (reference sequence). The CDR3 has 16 residues.

This sequence joins TRBV10-3 and TRBJ2-4; D gene uncertain. Near its end, the DNA agrees better with TRBJ2-7, so the J call may be wrong. Looked up from germline, CDR1 is ENHRY and CDR2 is SYGVKD. The CDR3 runs 16 residues. The CDR3 region has the DNA TGTGCCATCAGTGAGGGCAGTAGGCCAAAATCCTACGAGCAGTACTTC. It codes for CAISEGSRPKSYEQYF.

The count of this clonotype is one. This chain uses TRBV24-1 with TRBJ2-1; D remains ambiguous. Trimming shortened V by 3 bases and J by 3 bases, and 8 bases separated the two germline ends. Germline V gene sequence: CDR1 KGHDR, CDR2 SFDVKD. The CDR3 contains 14 residues. In DNA form, the CDR3 reads TGTGCCACCAGTGATAACAACGACTACAATGAGCAGTTCTTC. It encodes CATSDNNDYNEQFF.

The chain recombines TRBV6-4 with TRBJ1-1; D unclear. V lost 8 bases to trimming and J lost 4 bases, with 14 bases between them. Germline values: CDR1 MRHNA, CDR2 SNTAGT. The CDR3 loop spans 13 amino acids. This CDR3 is CASAAGPTTEAFF. As DNA, the CDR3 is TGTGCCAGCGCCGCGGGCCCAACCACTGAAGCTTTCTTT.

The chain couples TRBV7-9 to TRBJ2-3; D remains unclear. The V end was cut by 2 bases, the J end by 4 bases, with 7 bases between. The CDR3 spans 13 residues. CDR1 is SEHNR, CDR2 FQNEAQ, per germline (reference sequence). CDR3 bases: TGTGCCAGCAGCTTAATTCCGGCAGATACGCAGTATTTT. Protein product: CASSLIPADTQYF.

For the CDR3, the DNA is TGTGCCAGCAGCTCAGAGCAAGAGACCCAGTACTTC. Translated, it gives CASSSEQETQYF. The gene calls are TRBV11-3 and TRBJ2-5; D remains ambiguous. CDR1 and CDR2 (germline): SGHNT, YENEEA. V was trimmed by 4 bases and J by 2 bases, leaving 5 bases between them. This CDR3 has 12 residues. The full variable domain, rest sourced from reference TRBV11-3 and TRBJ2-5, is EAGVVQSPRYKIIEKKQPVAFWCNPISGHNTLYWYLQNLGQGPELLIRYENEEAVDDSQLPKDRFSAERLKGVDSTLKIQPAELGDSAVYLCASSSEQETQYFGPGTRLLVL.

The chain is built from TRBV7-2 and TRBJ2-5; 13 bases line up with TRBD2. With V trimmed by 5 bases and J by 4 bases, 7 bases remained unmatched. Germline loops: CDR1 SGHTA, CDR2 FQGNSA. The CDR3 contains 16 residues. Here the CDR3 DNA reads TGTGCCAGCAGCCTACTAGCGGGGGGGCCTGGAGAGACCCAGTACTTC. This encodes CASSLLAGGPGETQYF.

This chain connects TRBV2 to TRBJ1-1; maybe TRBD1 (5 bases). CDR1 is SNHLY, CDR2 FYNNEI, per germline. Trimming left V 3 bases short and J 7 bases short, with 12 bases between. The CDR3 contains 13 residues. The DNA of the CDR3 is TGTGCCAGCAGTGAGGGACTCCGGAGTGAAGCTTTCTTT. Its translation is CASSEGLRSEAFF.

This rearrangement joins TRBV20-1 to TRBJ2-2; TRBD2 aligns across 11 bases. With 0 bases clipped from V and 7 bases from J, the junction kept 10 bases outside the gene matches. The germline V gene has CDR1 DFQATT and CDR2 SNEGSKA (reference sequence). CDR3 length: 17 residues. The CDR3 region is CSARDPWASGGIGELFF. In DNA, the CDR3 is TGCAGTGCTAGAGATCCCTGGGCTAGCGGGGGGATCGGGGAGCTGTTTTTT.

The chain recombines TRBV14 with TRBJ2-7; D gene uncertain. CDR3 size: 15 residues. CDR1 is SGHDN and CDR2 is FVKESK in the germline V gene. The V and J ends lost 1 base and 2 bases respectively, with 12 bases between them. The CDR3 is CASSQGGAFPYEQYF. The CDR3 DNA follows: TGTGCCAGCAGCCAAGGGGGTGCATTCCCCTACGAGCAGTACTTC.

This chain uses TRBV10-3 with TRBJ2-3; perhaps TRBD1 as D (6 bases). Germline assignment: CDR1 ENHRY and CDR2 SYGVKD. The V end lost 10 bases, the J end lost 2 bases, and 16 bases lay between the germline ends. The CDR3 extends over 14 amino acids. The CDR3 loop reads CATSVGGATDTQYF. In nucleotides, the CDR3 is TGTGCCACGTCGGTAGGGGGAGCCACAGATACGCAGTATTTT.

Only a few counts were recorded for this clonotype. This sequence joins TRBV3-1 and TRBJ2-7; unclear D gene. V was pared by 0 bases and J by 1 base, with 7 bases between. This CDR3 has 14 residues. Germline V lookup: CDR1 LGHDT, CDR2 YNNKEL (reference sequence). CDR3 DNA: TGTGCCAGCAGCCAAGATCTGGAATCCTACGAGCAGTACTTC. Its translation is CASSQDLESYEQYF.

This clonotype was found once. The chain employs TRBV10-3 and TRBJ1-5; possible D gene TRBD1, 6 bases. CDR3 size: 13 residues. The V gene lost 6 bases and the J gene lost 2 bases, with 8 bases spanning the gap. Per germline, CDR1 ENHRY and CDR2 SYGVKD. CDR3 nucleotide sequence: TGTGCCATCAGGGAGGGGGGCAATCAGCCCCAGCATTTT. Translating it yields CAIREGGNQPQHF.

This sequence joins TRBV19 and TRBJ2-5; D is tentatively TRBD1 or TRBD2 (6 bases each). Germline loops: CDR1 LNHDA, CDR2 SQIVND (reference sequence). The CDR3 consists of 13 residues. V dropped 1 base and J dropped 11 bases, with 14 bases sitting between them. CDR3 nucleotide sequence: TGTGCCAGTAGTATAGTTGGGGGCCGGGAGCAGTACTTC. Its protein is CASSIVGGREQYF.

This clonotype was seen only a few times. CDR3 protein: CASSETGRTFYGYTF. The CDR3 region has the DNA TGTGCCAGCAGTGAGACTGGCAGGACTTTCTATGGCTACACCTTC. V usage is TRBV2 and J usage is TRBJ1-2; D not resolved. V dropped 3 bases and J dropped 4 bases, with 15 bases sitting between them. The CDR3 extends over 15 amino acids. Per germline, CDR1 SNHLY and CDR2 FYNNEI.

The rearrangement uses TRBV7-2 and TRBJ2-1; D not certain. V was trimmed by 4 bases and J by 6 bases, leaving 16 bases between them. This CDR3 has 15 residues. CDR1 is SGHTA and CDR2 is FQGNSA in the germline V gene. This CDR3 reads CASSSRPIGSNEQFF. CDR3 nucleotide sequence: TGTGCCAGCAGCTCCCGCCCTATAGGAAGCAATGAGCAGTTCTTC.

This clonotype was detected a few times. The V call is TRBV10-3, the J call TRBJ1-2; 7 bases match TRBD1. J lost 5 bases, V lost 4 bases, and 7 bases had no gene match. The CDR3 consists of 14 residues. Germline loops: CDR1 ENHRY, CDR2 SYGVKD. The chain's CDR3 is CAISAQQGRYGYTF. For the CDR3, the DNA is TGTGCCATCAGTGCGCAACAGGGGAGGTATGGCTACACCTTC.

This clonotype was counted only a few times. V is TRBV3-1 and J is TRBJ2-7; possibly TRBD2 for D (5 bases). With 1 base removed from V and 2 bases from J, the gap between germline ends came to 12 bases. The CDR3 spans 15 residues. The V gene's germline CDR1 is LGHDT and CDR2 YNNKEL (reference sequence). This CDR3 reads CASSQGPGVAYEQYF. In DNA, the CDR3 is TGTGCCAGCAGCCAAGGACCCGGGGTTGCCTACGAGCAGTACTTC.

Details on this clonotype: The junction and the germline gene differ at one end; a read error may be behind it. The chain joins TRBV13 to TRBJ2-1, with 15 bases identical to TRBD2. Germline CDR1 is PRHDT and CDR2 is FYEKMQ (reference sequence). The CDR3 runs to 18 residues. DNA for the CDR3: TGTGCCAGTAGCTCGGGACTAGCGGGGGGAGATACCTACAATGAGCAGTTCTTC. This encodes CASSSGLAGGDTYNEQFF.

This clonotype was counted only a few times. The V call is TRBV12-5, the J call TRBJ1-1; D ambiguous. The V end lost 1 base, the J end lost 10 bases, and 13 bases lay between the germline ends. Germline CDR1 and CDR2: LGHNT and FRNRAP. The CDR3 is made up of 13 amino acids. CDR3 sequence reads: CASGLETVSGAFF. DNA of the CDR3: TGTGCTAGTGGTTTGGAGACGGTTAGCGGAGCTTTCTTT.